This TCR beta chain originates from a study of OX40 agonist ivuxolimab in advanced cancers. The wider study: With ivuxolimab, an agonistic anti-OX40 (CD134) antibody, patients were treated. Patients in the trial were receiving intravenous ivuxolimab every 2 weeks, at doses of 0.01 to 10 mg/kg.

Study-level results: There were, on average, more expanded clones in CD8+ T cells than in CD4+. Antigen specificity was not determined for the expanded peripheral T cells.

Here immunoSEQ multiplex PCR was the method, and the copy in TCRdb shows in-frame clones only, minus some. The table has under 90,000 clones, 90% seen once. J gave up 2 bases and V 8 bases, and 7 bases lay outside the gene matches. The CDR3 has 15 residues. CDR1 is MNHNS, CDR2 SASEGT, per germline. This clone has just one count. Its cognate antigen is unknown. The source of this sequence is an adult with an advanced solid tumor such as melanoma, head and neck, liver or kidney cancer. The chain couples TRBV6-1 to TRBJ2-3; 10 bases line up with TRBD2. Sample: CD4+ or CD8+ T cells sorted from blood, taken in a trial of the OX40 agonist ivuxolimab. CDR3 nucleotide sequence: TGTGCCAGCGGGAAGACTAGCGGGTACACAGATACGCAGTATTTT. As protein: CASGKTSGYTDTQYF.